The 14 T cell receptor beta chains below come from one sample, sequenced in a study of post-analysis software for immune sequencing data. Regarding the study as a whole: Patients carried a handful of TRBV segments more frequently than controls did, and TRBV5-6, TRBV5-1 and TRBV20-1 were among them.

For these TCRs, the target antigens are not known. TCR beta cDNA libraries included unique molecular identifiers. TCRdb processed the PCR reads anew with MiXCR; each CDR3 protein has one entry. The top ten clones hold about 12% of a sample with around 440,000 distinct CDR3 sequences, around 40% of them seen once. Sequenced sample: blood. All receptors derive from a girl between 5 and 17 years old with multiple sclerosis.

This sequence joins TRBV10-3 and TRBJ1-2, with D maybe TRBD1 (6 bases). V lost 10 bases to trimming and J lost 4 bases, with 16 bases between them. The CDR3 consists of 13 residues. In germline, CDR1 is ENHRY, CDR2 SYGVKD. The CDR3 loop is CASSSDRTYGYTF. For the CDR3, the DNA is TGTGCCAGCTCATCCGACAGGACCTATGGCTACACCTTC.

V and J are TRBV27 and TRBJ2-7; maybe TRBD2 (7 bases). V was trimmed by 2 bases and J by 2 bases, leaving 16 bases between them. This CDR3 has 16 residues. Germline lookup yields CDR1 MNHEY and CDR2 SMNVEV (reference sequence). DNA for the CDR3: TGTGCCAGCAGTTTAGCGGCGGCGGGGGCTCCCTACGAGCAGTACTTC. Translating it yields CASSLAAAGAPYEQYF.

The chain recombines TRBV7-2 with TRBJ1-2; tentative D call: TRBD1 (6 bases). The CDR3 spans 15 residues. Germline loops: CDR1 SGHTA, CDR2 FQGNSA. V was shortened by 4 bases and J by 2 bases, with 14 bases between the two germline ends. The CDR3 is CASSYKTGQNYGYTF. The DNA for the CDR3 is TGTGCCAGCAGCTACAAGACAGGACAGAACTATGGCTACACCTTC. The complete variable domain, with remaining parts taken from reference TRBV7-2 and TRBJ1-2, reads GAGVSQSPSNKVTEKGKDVELRCDPISGHTALYWYRQSLGQGLEFLIYFQGNSAPDKSGLPSDRFSAERTGGSVSTLTIQRTQQEDSAVYLCASSYKTGQNYGYTFGSGTRLTVV.

The chain uses TRBV4-1 and TRBJ1-1; D is perhaps TRBD1 (5 bases). Germline loops: CDR1 MGHRA, CDR2 YSYEKL. The CDR3 is made up of 17 amino acids. Trimming took 3 bases from V and 0 from J, leaving 17 bases between them. The CDR3 coding sequence is TGCGCCAGCAGCCAGATCCCTCCGGGGACCATGAACACTGAAGCTTTCTTT. Its protein is CASSQIPPGTMNTEAFF.

This clonotype was found a few times. The chain links TRBV29-1 to TRBJ2-3, with D perhaps TRBD1 or TRBD2 (5 bases each). Trimming left V 4 bases short and J 5 bases short, with 10 bases between. The CDR3 runs 12 residues. The germline gives CDR1 SQVTM, CDR2 ANQGSEA. CDR3: CSVGGAIDTQYF. The CDR3 DNA is TGCAGCGTTGGAGGGGCGATAGATACGCAGTATTTT.

This clonotype was observed many times. The rearrangement joins TRBV10-3 to TRBJ2-7; possibly TRBD1 for D (6 bases). The CDR3 is made up of 13 amino acids. Germline V CDR1 and CDR2: ENHRY, SYGVKD. V was trimmed by 11 bases and J by 2 bases, leaving 16 bases between them. CDR3 sequence: CASRTDRTYEQYF. In DNA form, the CDR3 reads TGTGCCTCAAGGACAGATCGAACCTACGAGCAGTACTTC.

This clonotype was detected only once. This chain joins TRBV11-2 and TRBJ2-1; D call uncertain. The CDR3 totals 13 residues. Looked up from germline, CDR1 is SGHAT and CDR2 is FQNNGV. Deletions cut 6 bases from V and 10 bases from J, with 16 bases between. CDR3 residues: CASSHRTSLEQFF. The DNA for the CDR3 is TGTGCCAGCAGTCATCGGACCTCCCTCGAGCAGTTCTTC. Supplemented by reference TRBV11-2 and TRBJ2-1, the full variable domain reads EAGVAQSPRYKIIEKRQSVAFWCNPISGHATLYWYQQILGQGPKLLIQFQNNGVVDDSQLPKDRFSAERLKGVDSTLKIQPAKLEDSAVYLCASSHRTSLEQFFGPGTRLTVL.

The rearrangement uses TRBV24-1 and TRBJ2-7, with TRBD1 identical over 7 bases. Germline V lookup: CDR1 KGHDR, CDR2 SFDVKD. The CDR3 has 15 residues. With V trimmed by 7 bases and J by 0 bases, 8 bases remained unmatched. CDR3 region: CATRTRGKSSYEQYF. CDR3 DNA sequence: TGTGCCACCAGAACCAGGGGGAAAAGCTCCTACGAGCAGTACTTC.

A few counts support this clonotype. The chain carries TRBV4-2 and TRBJ2-1; TRBD2 matches at 8 bases. CDR3 length: 15 residues. Unmatched junction bases numbered 7, after V lost 4 bases and J lost 5 bases. The germline V gene encodes CDR1 LGHNA and CDR2 YNFKEQ. For the CDR3, the DNA is TGTGCCAGCAGCCCCCGAGCGGGAGCTCACAATGAGCAGTTCTTC. Protein: CASSPRAGAHNEQFF.

This clonotype showed up just once. V usage is TRBV20-1 and J usage is TRBJ2-1; D could derive from TRBD1 or TRBD2 (6 bases each). Germline lookup yields CDR1 DFQATT and CDR2 SNEGSKA (reference sequence). The CDR3 length is 15 residues. V lost 4 bases and J lost 3, with 16 bases in between. DNA of the CDR3: TGCAGTGCTACCACAGCGGCGGGACACTACAATGAGCAGTTCTTC. Amino acid sequence: CSATTAAGHYNEQFF.

The chain links TRBV28 to TRBJ2-4; 10 bases agree with TRBD1. The J call is doubtful: the DNA matches TRBJ2-5 better. The CDR3 consists of 16 residues. From germline, CDR1 is MDHEN and CDR2 SYDVKM. CDR3 sequence: CASSRPGQGYQETQYF. CDR3 bases: TGTGCCAGCAGTCGACCGGGACAGGGGTACCAAGAGACCCAGTACTTC.

The rearrangement links TRBV19 to TRBJ2-3, with 7 bases aligning to TRBD2. Germline loops: CDR1 LNHDA, CDR2 SQIVND (reference sequence). The CDR3 runs to 16 residues. V lost 5 bases to trimming and J lost 6 bases; unmatched junction nucleotides: 14. This CDR3 is CASSPQFGEGLDTQYF. The CDR3 DNA follows: TGTGCCAGTAGTCCCCAGTTTGGGGAGGGCCTCGATACGCAGTATTTT.

This clonotype was observed a handful of times. The chain combines TRBV7-9 with TRBJ1-4; D uncertain. The V gene lost 5 bases and the J gene lost 8 bases, with 12 bases spanning the gap. CDR1 is SEHNR, CDR2 FQNEAQ, per germline (reference sequence). The length of the CDR3 is 13 residues. The DNA of the CDR3 is TGTGCCAGCAGCCCTAGCTTGACGGAAAAACTGTTTTTT. Its protein product is CASSPSLTEKLFF.

A remark on this clonotype: This may come from a read error, since a much larger clone is one base off. V and J are TRBV29-1 and TRBJ2-5; D call uncertain. Germline V gene sequence: CDR1 SQVTM, CDR2 ANQGSEA. The CDR3 length is 12 residues. V gave up 7 bases and J gave up 0 bases, with 9 bases separating them. CDR3 residues: CSAGRDQETQYF. Here the CDR3 DNA reads TGCAGCGCTGGCCGGGACCAAGAGACCCAGTACTTC.